The present T cell receptor beta chain was sequenced within a study of control samples from healthy donors and cancer patients. TCRdb's table, derived via immunoSEQ multiplex PCR, lists solely in-frame clones and lacks some. Among around 51,000 clones listed, roughly 90% were seen once. Germline CDR1 and CDR2: SGDLS and YYNGEE. With V trimmed by 3 bases and J by 15 bases, 8 bases remained unmatched. The CDR3 extends over 14 amino acids. The clonotype was recovered from a man in his forties or fifties with head and neck cancer. Sequencing was done on a sample of PBMCs. V and J are TRBV9 and TRBJ1-6, with 11 positions matching TRBD1. CDR3 sequence: CASSDTGTGGDLHF. In DNA, the CDR3 is TGTGCCAGCAGCGATACCGGGACAGGGGGTGACCTCCACTTT.